This T cell receptor (beta chain) comes out of a study of blood T cell repertoires in COVID-19. Study-level information: The study drew acute and convalescent COVID-19 samples from the United States, Italy and Spain. The analysed material was cDNA or gDNA that came from T cells, B-cell-depleted T cells, or PBMCs.

The authors' processing: By means of reference gene primer amplification, nucleated cell counts were estimated. Clones were sequenced by immunoSEQ multiplex PCR, and TCRdb holds only the in-frame ones, with some missing. V and J calls and clone size are given by that table; D and trimming were obtained from the DNA. Of approximately 75,000 clones listed, over 80% were seen once; the top ten hold 13%. The Seattle patients joined while their infection was active and were tracked longitudinally afterward. The CDR3 totals 14 residues. Germline loops: CDR1 SEHNR, CDR2 FQNEAQ (reference sequence). The V gene lost 5 bases and the J gene lost 10 bases, with 18 bases spanning the gap.

Material: peripheral blood. This sequence joins TRBV7-9 and TRBJ2-1; D is uncertain. The TCR originated in a man aged 50 to 60 with COVID-19, enrolled during active disease. CDR3 in DNA: TGTGCCAGCAGCAATTTGATCGAGAAGGAGGAGCAGTTCTTC. Encoded protein: CASSNLIEKEEQFF.